The sequence of this TCR beta chain was determined in a study of post-analysis software for immune sequencing data. Notes on the study in general: In patients, about 5 TRBV segments were more frequent than in controls, with TRBV5-6, TRBV5-1 and TRBV20-1 among them.

About this clonotype: Its antigen is still unknown.

Libraries were made from TCR beta cDNA, and they carried unique molecular identifiers. TCRdb redid the calling of the PCR reads with MiXCR, one entry per CDR3 protein. The sample holds roughly 700,000 distinct CDR3 sequences, roughly 27% seen once. The CDR3 has 12 amino acids. The germline gives CDR1 SGHAT, CDR2 FQNNGV. Germline trimming cut 7 bases from V and 3 bases from J; bases unmatched to any gene: 3. This sequence joins TRBV11-2 and TRBJ2-7; 7 nucleotides line up with TRBD2. This TCR was recovered from a girl aged 10-17 years with multiple sclerosis. Sequencing used blood. CDR3 in DNA: TGTGCCAGCAAGCGGGGCCACTACGAGCAGTACTTC. Its translation: CASKRGHYEQYF.